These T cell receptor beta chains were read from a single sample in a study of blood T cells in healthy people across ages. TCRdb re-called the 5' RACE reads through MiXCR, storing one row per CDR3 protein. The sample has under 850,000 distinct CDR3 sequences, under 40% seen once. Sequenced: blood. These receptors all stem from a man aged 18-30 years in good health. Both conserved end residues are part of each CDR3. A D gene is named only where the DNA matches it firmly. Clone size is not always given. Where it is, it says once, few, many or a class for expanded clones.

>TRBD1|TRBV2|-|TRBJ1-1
CASATGLNTEAFF
TGTGCCAGTGCGACAGGGTTGAACACTGAAGCTTTCTTT
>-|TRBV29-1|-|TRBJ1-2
CSVTPTTDSGGDYGYTF
TGCAGCGTCACCCCGACCACTGACAGTGGGGGAGACTATGGCTACACCTTC
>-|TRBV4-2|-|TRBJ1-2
CASSQEYTFPRGYTF
TGTGCCAGCAGCCAAGAGTATACCTTCCCGAGGGGCTACACCTTC
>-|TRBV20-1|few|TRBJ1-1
CSAGGHRNTEAFF
TGCAGTGCTGGGGGACACCGGAACACTGAAGCTTTCTTT
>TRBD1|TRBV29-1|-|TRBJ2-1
CSVDGDSYNEQFF
TGCAGCGTTGACGGGGACAGTTACAATGAGCAGTTCTTC
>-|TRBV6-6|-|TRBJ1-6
CASSKRTRDNSPLHF
TGTGCCAGCAGTAAAAGGACAAGGGATAATTCACCCCTCCACTTT
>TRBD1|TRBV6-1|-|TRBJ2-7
CASSTLRGQGANEQYF
TGTGCCAGCAGCACCCTACGGGGACAGGGGGCGAACGAGCAGTACTTC
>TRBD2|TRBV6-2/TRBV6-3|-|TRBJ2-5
CASSPASGGIYNEQYF
TGTGCCAGCAGCCCAGCTAGCGGGGGAATCTACAATGAGCAGTACTTC
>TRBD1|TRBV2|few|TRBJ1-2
CASSRRDRAFYGYTF
TGTGCCAGCAGCCGACGGGACAGGGCTTTCTATGGCTACACCTTC
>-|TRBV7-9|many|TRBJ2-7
CASSSITYEQYF
TGTGCCAGCAGCTCCATTACCTACGAGCAGTACTTC
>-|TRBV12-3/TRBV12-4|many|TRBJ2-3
CASSPSGRTDTQYF
TGTGCCAGCAGCCCCTCGGGGCGCACAGATACGCAGTATTTT
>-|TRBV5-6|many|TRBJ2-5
CASSLRGGYQETQYF
TGTGCCAGCAGCTTGAGGGGGGGGTACCAAGAGACCCAGTACTTC
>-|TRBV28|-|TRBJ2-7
CASSFGQGFAYEQYF
TGTGCCAGCAGTTTTGGGCAGGGCTTCGCCTACGAGCAGTACTTC
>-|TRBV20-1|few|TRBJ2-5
CSGLAQETQYF
TGCAGTGGGCTAGCCCAAGAGACCCAGTACTTC
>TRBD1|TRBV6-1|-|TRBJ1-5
CASSRQGANRPQHF
TGTGCCAGCAGCAGACAGGGGGCTAATCGGCCCCAGCATTTT
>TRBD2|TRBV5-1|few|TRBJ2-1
CASSTSGLAGGYNEQFF
TGCGCCAGCAGCACCTCCGGACTAGCGGGGGGGTACAATGAGCAGTTCTTC